These 8 T cell receptor beta chains were all obtained from the same sample, sequenced in a study of early T cells in non-severe SARS-CoV-2 infection. In TCRdb, the 5' RACE reads were re-called with MiXCR into one record per CDR3 protein. The repertoire consists of tens of thousands of distinct CDR3 sequences, with around 4.6% occurring once and the leading ten covering just under 5%. Sequenced input: whole blood. The receptor source for this set is an adult who was a healthcare worker with PCR-confirmed SARS-CoV-2 infection or an uninfected control (not recorded which).

This clonotype was detected many times. V gene TRBV10-3 combines with J gene TRBJ2-5; D is ambiguous. This CDR3 spans 12 amino acids. Germline CDR1 is ENHRY and CDR2 is SYGVKD. The V and J ends lost 0 bases and 12 bases respectively, with 11 bases between them. The DNA of the CDR3 is TGTGCCATCAGTGAGTCGGAAAGCGCAGAGTACTTC. This gives the protein CAISESESAEYF.

There are many counts of this clonotype. The rearrangement uses TRBV3-1 and TRBJ2-7; D unclear. CDR3 size: 13 residues. The germline gives CDR1 LGHDT, CDR2 YNNKEL (reference sequence). The germline V and J ends were trimmed by 0 bases and 2 bases, with 5 bases remaining between them. Here the CDR3 DNA reads TGTGCCAGCAGCCAAGATCAGGCCTACGAGCAGTACTTC. This gives the protein CASSQDQAYEQYF.

This clonotype was counted many times. This chain connects TRBV7-7 to TRBJ2-2; 9 nucleotides match TRBD2. The CDR3 is made up of 14 amino acids. V lost 3 bases, J lost 6 bases, and 2 bases stayed unmatched. Per germline, CDR1 SSHAT and CDR2 FNYEAQ (reference sequence). DNA for the CDR3: TGTGCCAGCAGCTTGGGACTAGCCTCCGGGGAGCTGTTTTTT. It translates to CASSLGLASGELFF.

This clonotype was recorded at least ten times. V and J are TRBV29-1 and TRBJ1-2; D not certain. This CDR3 comprises 14 residues. CDR1 is SQVTM and CDR2 is ANQGSEA in the germline V gene. Trimming stripped 0 bases from V and 0 bases from J, with 8 bases between. The CDR3 DNA sequence: TGCAGCGTTGAAGATCCCAGGTCTAACTATGGCTACACCTTC. Translated: CSVEDPRSNYGYTF.

This clonotype was picked up many times. The genes are TRBV5-1 and TRBJ2-3; TRBD1 matches 9 bases. CDR3 length: 15 residues. From germline, CDR1 is SGHRS and CDR2 YFSETQ. With V trimmed by 3 bases and J by 0 bases, 2 bases remained unmatched. The CDR3 loop is CASSSGTGSTDTQYF. The CDR3 DNA sequence: TGCGCCAGCAGCTCCGGGACAGGGAGCACAGATACGCAGTATTTT.

Notes on this clonotype: A much larger clonotype is one base distant, so this may be a read error. This chain uses TRBV20-1 with TRBJ2-3; D remains unclear. CDR3 size: 12 residues. Germline-derived CDR1 and CDR2 are DFQATT and SNEGSKA (reference sequence). V was pared by 4 bases and J by 5 bases, with 10 bases between. CDR3 DNA sequence: TGCAGTGCTACCTCTGTTGTAGATACGCAGTATTTT. As protein: CSATSVVDTQYF.

The chain carries TRBV27 and TRBJ1-2, with TRBD1 matching over 9 bases. With V trimmed by 6 bases and J by 8 bases, 7 bases remained unmatched. Germline V lookup: CDR1 MNHEY, CDR2 SMNVEV (reference sequence). This CDR3 spans 13 amino acids. CDR3 nucleotides: TGTGCCAGCAGGCTTCGGACAGGGGTAGGCTACACCTTC. It specifies CASRLRTGVGYTF.

The sample holds many counts of this clonotype. The V and J genes are TRBV5-1 and TRBJ2-1; D uncertain. This CDR3 has 13 amino acids. In germline, CDR1 is SGHRS, CDR2 YFSETQ. The ends were cut back, 0 bases at V and 7 bases at J, with 8 bases in the middle. CDR3 region: CASSLGVGNEQFF. In nucleotides, the CDR3 is TGCGCCAGCAGCTTGGGGGTCGGGAATGAGCAGTTCTTC.